The clone carrying this T cell receptor beta chain showed up just once. The record originates from a study of cytomegalovirus exposure and HLA in healthy donors. The germline gives CDR1 LGHNA, CDR2 YNFKEQ. The CDR3 contains 11 residues. The ends were cut back, 3 bases at V and 10 bases at J, with 7 bases in the middle. PCR primers comprised 60 Vbeta and 13 Jbeta primers. Sequencing used immunoSEQ multiplex PCR; TCRdb keeps in-frame clones, though not all of them. The sample has some 140,000 clones; roughly three quarters are singletons. The specimen sequenced was PBMCs. The rearrangement uses TRBV4-2 and TRBJ2-1, with D tentatively TRBD2 (5 bases). The source of this sequence is a man aged 35-49 years in good health and CMV-seronegative. For the CDR3, the DNA is TGTGCCAGCAGCCAGGGAGCCGAGCAGTTCTTC. Translation: CASSQGAEQFF.